This TCR beta chain was obtained from a study of shared clonotypes between healthy human individuals. Trimming took 10 bases from V and 0 from J; bases not matched to a gene: 14. Germline V gives CDR1 MNHEY, CDR2 SMNVEV (reference sequence). The CDR3 consists of 17 residues. Only in-frame clones appear in the TCRdb table, and some are missing; sequencing was by immunoSEQ multiplex PCR. This sample has about a million clones, with approximately 75% found just once. The source is a man between 18 and 35 years old in good health. Some clones in this sample may be carry-over from other donors' samples. The sequenced sample consisted of memory CD4+ T cells from PBMCs. Regarding subset: CD45RA-negative fraction. The chain uses TRBV27 and TRBJ2-1, with 8 bases aligning to TRBD1. CDR3 protein: CANPGQAQPDSYNEQFF. The CDR3 nucleotides read TGTGCCAATCCGGGACAGGCCCAACCTGACTCCTACAATGAGCAGTTCTTC.